The clone carrying this T cell receptor (beta chain) was recorded a few times. What it recognizes is unknown. PCR primers comprised 60 Vbeta and 13 Jbeta primers. The method was immunoSEQ multiplex PCR; TCRdb's version includes in-frame clones alone and lacks a portion of them. The data show 180,000 or so clones, with 78% seen just once and approximately 2.9% held by the top ten. The data were taken from a study of cytomegalovirus exposure and HLA in healthy donors. Study-wide background: The 100 million to 140 million unique TCR beta sequences, from around 200 million T cells, were found by an earlier analysis.

Study outcomes and limitations: While the bulk of TCR sequences proved rare, some public TCRs turned up in many donors.

CDR1 SNHLY and CDR2 FYNNEI come from the germline V gene. The CDR3 is made up of 14 amino acids. Deletions cut 2 bases from V and 4 bases from J, with 9 bases between. This chain uses TRBV2 with TRBJ1-3; D might be TRBD1 (5 bases). Sequenced sample: PBMCs. The origin of this receptor is a female donor in good health and CMV-seronegative. The CDR3 region is CASSEQGSGNTIYF. As DNA, the CDR3 is TGTGCCAGCAGTGAACAGGGTTCAGGAAACACCATATATTTT.